The rows below give T cell receptor beta chains drawn from one sample of a study of blood T cell repertoires in COVID-19. TCRdb's copy holds only in-frame clones and misses some; the assay was immunoSEQ multiplex PCR. The table records over 85,000 clones, over 75% of them present only once. Specimen: peripheral blood. The origin of the receptors is a woman aged 65 to 85 with acute or convalescent COVID-19. Each CDR3 is given with its conserved first and last residue. D genes are given only for firm matches. Size is omitted from some rows. Given values are once, few, many or a class for expanded clones.

V gene: TRBV9; J gene: TRBJ1-1; clone size: .; D gene: .; CDR3 protein: CASSVSGNTEAFF; CDR3 DNA: TGTGCCAGCAGCGTATCAGGGAACACTGAAGCTTTCTTT
V gene: TRBV7-8; J gene: TRBJ1-5; clone size: .; D gene: TRBD1; CDR3 protein: CASSLGPLGQALF; CDR3 DNA: TGTGCCAGCAGCTTAGGCCCATTAGGACAGGCCCTTTTT
V gene: TRBV28; J gene: TRBJ1-4; clone size: .; D gene: .; CDR3 protein: CASRSGSGPSWNEKLFF; CDR3 DNA: TGTGCCAGCAGATCCGGGAGCGGCCCCTCTTGGAATGAAAAACTGTTTTTT
V gene: TRBV28; J gene: TRBJ2-5; clone size: once; D gene: .; CDR3 protein: CASSSDPVQGETQYF; CDR3 DNA: TGTGCCAGCAGTTCGGACCCTGTTCAGGGAGAGACCCAGTACTTC
V gene: TRBV25-1; J gene: TRBJ2-3; clone size: .; D gene: TRBD2; CDR3 protein: CASTAGGHTQYF; CDR3 DNA: TGTGCCAGCACTGCGGGGGGCCATACGCAGTATTTT
V gene: TRBV2; J gene: TRBJ1-4; clone size: .; D gene: .; CDR3 protein: CASSGGLATNEKLFF; CDR3 DNA: TGTGCCAGCAGTGGGGGGCTTGCAACTAATGAAAAACTGTTTTTT
V gene: TRBV19; J gene: TRBJ2-7; clone size: .; D gene: .; CDR3 protein: CASSIITYEQYF; CDR3 DNA: TGTGCCAGTAGTATCATCACCTACGAGCAGTACTTC
V gene: TRBV7-2; J gene: TRBJ2-1; clone size: .; D gene: TRBD1; CDR3 protein: CASSLGGTGINEQFF; CDR3 DNA: TGTGCCAGCAGCTTAGGCGGGACAGGAATCAATGAGCAGTTCTTC
V gene: TRBV5-1; J gene: TRBJ1-6; clone size: .; D gene: .; CDR3 protein: CASSSARSSYNSPLHF; CDR3 DNA: TGCGCCAGCAGCTCAGCGCGGAGCTCCTATAATTCACCCCTCCACTTT
V gene: TRBV5-6; J gene: TRBJ1-1; clone size: .; D gene: .; CDR3 protein: CASSQTMRTEAFF; CDR3 DNA: TGTGCCAGCAGCCAGACTATGAGAACTGAAGCTTTCTTT
V gene: TRBV20-1; J gene: TRBJ2-3; clone size: .; D gene: .; CDR3 protein: CSASRQVLDTQYF; CDR3 DNA: TGCAGTGCTAGTCGACAGGTGCTCGATACGCAGTATTTT
V gene: TRBV28; J gene: TRBJ2-3; clone size: .; D gene: TRBD2; CDR3 protein: CASSSLAGGWYF; CDR3 DNA: TGTGCCAGCAGTTCACTAGCGGGGGGGTGGTATTTT
V gene: TRBV18; J gene: TRBJ1-3; clone size: .; D gene: TRBD1; CDR3 protein: CASSVQGVGNTIYF; CDR3 DNA: TGTGCCAGCTCGGTACAGGGGGTCGGAAACACCATATATTTT
V gene: TRBV7-9; J gene: TRBJ1-2; clone size: once; D gene: .; CDR3 protein: CASSLGTYNGYTF; CDR3 DNA: TGTGCCAGCAGCTTAGGGACATACAATGGCTACACCTTC
V gene: TRBV9; J gene: TRBJ1-6; clone size: .; D gene: TRBD1; CDR3 protein: CASSNGQVDSPLHF; CDR3 DNA: TGTGCCAGCAGCAACGGACAGGTCGATTCACCCCTCCACTTT
V gene: TRBV18; J gene: TRBJ2-5; clone size: .; D gene: .; CDR3 protein: CASSPTAGDQETQYF; CDR3 DNA: TGTGCCAGCTCACCTACGGCCGGGGACCAAGAGACCCAGTACTTC
V gene: TRBV5-1; J gene: TRBJ2-2; clone size: .; D gene: TRBD1; CDR3 protein: CASSLVSGQGVETGELFF; CDR3 DNA: TGCGCCAGCAGCCTCGTTTCGGGACAGGGGGTAGAAACCGGGGAGCTGTTTTTT
V gene: TRBV7-9; J gene: TRBJ1-2; clone size: .; D gene: TRBD1; CDR3 protein: CASSLLGTGGVDGYTF; CDR3 DNA: TGTGCCAGCAGCTTATTAGGGACAGGGGGCGTTGATGGCTACACCTTC
V gene: TRBV2; J gene: TRBJ2-5; clone size: .; D gene: .; CDR3 protein: CASTGKEETQYF; CDR3 DNA: TGTGCCAGCACGGGAAAGGAAGAGACCCAGTACTTC
V gene: TRBV9; J gene: TRBJ2-1; clone size: .; D gene: TRBD2; CDR3 protein: CASSVDAGGYNEQFF; CDR3 DNA: TGTGCCAGCAGCGTAGATGCGGGGGGATACAATGAGCAGTTCTTC
V gene: TRBV12-3/TRBV12-4; J gene: TRBJ1-5; clone size: .; D gene: .; CDR3 protein: CASSRGQPQHF; CDR3 DNA: TGTGCCAGCAGCCGGGGGCAGCCCCAGCATTTT
V gene: TRBV28; J gene: TRBJ1-1; clone size: .; D gene: .; CDR3 protein: CASSYPGSLEAFF; CDR3 DNA: TGTGCCAGCAGTTACCCCGGGTCCCTTGAAGCTTTCTTT
V gene: TRBV10-3; J gene: TRBJ2-5; clone size: .; D gene: TRBD1; CDR3 protein: CAISVTGGETQYF; CDR3 DNA: TGTGCCATCAGTGTTACAGGGGGAGAGACCCAGTACTTC
V gene: TRBV24-1; J gene: TRBJ2-7; clone size: .; D gene: .; CDR3 protein: CATSGGSGDEQYF; CDR3 DNA: TGTGCCACCAGCGGAGGGTCGGGGGACGAGCAGTACTTC
V gene: TRBV2; J gene: TRBJ1-1; clone size: .; D gene: .; CDR3 protein: CASSEYNGSPEAFF; CDR3 DNA: TGTGCCAGCAGTGAATATAATGGGAGCCCTGAAGCTTTCTTT
V gene: TRBV7-2; J gene: TRBJ1-2; clone size: .; D gene: .; CDR3 protein: CASSFGGNYGYTF; CDR3 DNA: TGTGCCAGCAGCTTCGGCGGTAACTATGGCTACACCTTC
V gene: TRBV12-3/TRBV12-4; J gene: TRBJ2-2; clone size: .; D gene: .; CDR3 protein: CASSSTDTGELFF; CDR3 DNA: TGTGCCAGCAGTTCCACGGACACCGGGGAGCTGTTTTTT
V gene: TRBV7-2; J gene: TRBJ1-5; clone size: .; D gene: TRBD1; CDR3 protein: CASSPRPQNRGSNQPQHF; CDR3 DNA: TGTGCCAGCAGCCCCAGGCCCCAGAACAGGGGGAGCAATCAGCCCCAGCATTTT
V gene: TRBV29-1; J gene: TRBJ1-2; clone size: .; D gene: .; CDR3 protein: CSVEDLVRGSYGYTF; CDR3 DNA: TGCAGCGTTGAAGATCTCGTACGGGGGAGTTATGGCTACACCTTC
V gene: TRBV25-1; J gene: TRBJ1-2; clone size: .; D gene: TRBD1; CDR3 protein: CASSTGTGDGYTF; CDR3 DNA: TGTGCCAGCAGTACCGGGACAGGCGATGGCTACACCTTC
V gene: TRBV6-6; J gene: TRBJ1-5; clone size: .; D gene: .; CDR3 protein: CASTLRFEGPQHF; CDR3 DNA: TGTGCCAGCACCCTCCGTTTTGAGGGGCCCCAGCATTTT
V gene: TRBV9; J gene: TRBJ2-1; clone size: few; D gene: .; CDR3 protein: CASSLQVGEQFF; CDR3 DNA: TGTGCCAGCAGCTTACAGGTTGGTGAGCAGTTCTTC
V gene: TRBV2; J gene: TRBJ1-1; clone size: .; D gene: .; CDR3 protein: CASSGDTNTEAFF; CDR3 DNA: TGTGCCAGCAGTGGGGACACGAACACTGAAGCTTTCTTT
V gene: TRBV6-5; J gene: TRBJ1-3; clone size: .; D gene: TRBD1; CDR3 protein: CASIQGAGNTIYF; CDR3 DNA: TGTGCCAGCATACAGGGGGCAGGAAACACCATATATTTT
V gene: TRBV27; J gene: TRBJ1-6; clone size: .; D gene: TRBD1; CDR3 protein: CASSFGGQGISGSPLHF; CDR3 DNA: TGTGCCAGCAGTTTCGGGGGACAGGGGATTTCGGGATCACCCCTCCACTTT
V gene: TRBV6-5; J gene: TRBJ2-7; clone size: .; D gene: .; CDR3 protein: CASSYRAGDTDEQYF; CDR3 DNA: TGTGCCAGCAGTTACCGGGCAGGGGATACGGACGAGCAGTACTTC
V gene: TRBV28; J gene: TRBJ1-3; clone size: .; D gene: .; CDR3 protein: CASWSSGNTIYF; CDR3 DNA: TGTGCCAGTTGGAGCTCTGGAAACACCATATATTTT
V gene: TRBV4-2; J gene: TRBJ1-1; clone size: .; D gene: TRBD1; CDR3 protein: CASSQEENRGEAFF; CDR3 DNA: TGTGCCAGCAGCCAAGAGGAAAACAGGGGTGAAGCTTTCTTT
V gene: TRBV2; J gene: TRBJ2-3; clone size: .; D gene: .; CDR3 protein: CASQTLPGDTQYF; CDR3 DNA: TGTGCCAGCCAAACCCTACCAGGGGATACGCAGTATTTT
V gene: TRBV7-3; J gene: TRBJ2-1; clone size: once; D gene: .; CDR3 protein: CASSPLINSYNEQFF; CDR3 DNA: TGTGCCAGCAGCCCCCTAATAAATAGCTACAATGAGCAGTTCTTC
V gene: TRBV2; J gene: TRBJ1-1; clone size: .; D gene: .; CDR3 protein: CASSWTAEPEAFF; CDR3 DNA: TGTGCCAGCAGTTGGACAGCTGAACCTGAAGCTTTCTTT
V gene: TRBV28; J gene: TRBJ1-2; clone size: .; D gene: .; CDR3 protein: CASRPPGEGYTF; CDR3 DNA: TGTGCCAGCAGACCCCCCGGGGAGGGCTACACCTTC
V gene: TRBV30; J gene: TRBJ1-5; clone size: .; D gene: .; CDR3 protein: CAWSEGIVSNQPQHF; CDR3 DNA: TGTGCCTGGAGTGAGGGGATTGTGAGCAATCAGCCCCAGCATTTT
V gene: TRBV7-2; J gene: TRBJ1-5; clone size: .; D gene: TRBD1; CDR3 protein: CASSQDRGYQPQHF; CDR3 DNA: TGTGCCAGCAGCCAAGACAGGGGGTATCAGCCCCAGCATTTT
V gene: TRBV27; J gene: TRBJ2-3; clone size: .; D gene: TRBD2; CDR3 protein: CASSPRTSGGYTDTQYF; CDR3 DNA: TGTGCCAGCAGTCCACGGACTAGCGGGGGATACACAGATACGCAGTATTTT
V gene: TRBV2; J gene: TRBJ2-4; clone size: .; D gene: TRBD1; CDR3 protein: CASSEAQGVGKNIQYF; CDR3 DNA: TGTGCCAGCAGTGAAGCACAGGGGGTCGGTAAAAACATTCAGTACTTC
V gene: TRBV5-6; J gene: TRBJ1-1; clone size: .; D gene: TRBD1; CDR3 protein: CASSYTDRVGSEAFF; CDR3 DNA: TGTGCCAGCAGTTATACGGACAGGGTGGGCTCTGAAGCTTTCTTT
V gene: TRBV2; J gene: TRBJ1-2; clone size: .; D gene: .; CDR3 protein: CASSSVQGVTNYGYTF; CDR3 DNA: TGTGCCAGCAGTTCGGTCCAGGGCGTTACTAACTATGGCTACACCTTC